This T cell receptor (beta chain) originates from a study of technical replicates of blood from a few donors. Assay: immunoSEQ multiplex PCR; the TCRdb copy retains only in-frame clones and omits some. The table lists some 79,000 clones, 94% of them singletons. Per germline, CDR1 SGHAT and CDR2 FQNNGV. The CDR3 is made up of 13 amino acids. V was shortened by 3 bases and J by 4 bases, with 9 bases between the two germline ends. Material for sequencing was T cells isolated from PBMCs. The source is a human donor in good health. The J gene is TRBJ2-5, the V gene TRBV11-2; D is perhaps TRBD2 (5 bases). CDR3 coding DNA: TGTGCCAGCAGCTTTGGAGGAGGAGAGACCCAGTACTTC. Protein: CASSFGGGETQYF.